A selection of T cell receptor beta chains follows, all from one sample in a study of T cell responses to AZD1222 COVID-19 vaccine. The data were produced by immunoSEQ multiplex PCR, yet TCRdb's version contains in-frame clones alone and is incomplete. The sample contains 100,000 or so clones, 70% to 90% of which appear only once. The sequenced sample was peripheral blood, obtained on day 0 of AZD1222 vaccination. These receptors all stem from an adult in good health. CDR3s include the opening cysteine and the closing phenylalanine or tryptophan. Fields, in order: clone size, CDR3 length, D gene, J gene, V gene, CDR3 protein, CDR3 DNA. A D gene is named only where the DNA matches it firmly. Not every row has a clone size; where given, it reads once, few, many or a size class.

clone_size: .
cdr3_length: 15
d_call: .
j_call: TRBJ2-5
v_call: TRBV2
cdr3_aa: CASSESGAFQETQYF
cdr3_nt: TGTGCCAGCAGTGAATCAGGGGCCTTCCAAGAGACCCAGTACTTC

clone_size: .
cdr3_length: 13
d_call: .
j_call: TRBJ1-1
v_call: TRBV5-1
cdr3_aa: CASGPGASTEAFF
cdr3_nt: TGCGCCAGCGGGCCGGGGGCAAGCACTGAAGCTTTCTTT

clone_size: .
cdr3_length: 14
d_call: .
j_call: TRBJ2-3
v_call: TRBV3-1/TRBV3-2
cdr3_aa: CASSRDSSTDTQYF
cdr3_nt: TGTGCCAGCAGCCGCGACAGTAGCACAGATACGCAGTATTTT

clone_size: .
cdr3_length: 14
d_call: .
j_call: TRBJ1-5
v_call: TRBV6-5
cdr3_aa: CASSYGGSPQPQHF
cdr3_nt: TGTGCCAGCAGTTACGGCGGCAGTCCCCAGCCCCAGCATTTT

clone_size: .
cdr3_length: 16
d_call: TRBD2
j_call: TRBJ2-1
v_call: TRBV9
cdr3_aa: CASSVVSRGGANEQFF
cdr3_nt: TGTGCCAGCAGCGTAGTCTCCCGCGGGGGGGCGAATGAGCAGTTCTTC

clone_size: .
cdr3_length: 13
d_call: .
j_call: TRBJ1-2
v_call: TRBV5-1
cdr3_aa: CASSSGGSYGYTF
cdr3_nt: TGCGCCAGCAGCTCGGGCGGGAGCTATGGCTACACCTTC

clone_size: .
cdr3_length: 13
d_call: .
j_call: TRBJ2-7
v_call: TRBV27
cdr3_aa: CASSPLQGGEQYF
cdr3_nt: TGTGCCAGCAGTCCCCTCCAGGGCGGCGAGCAGTACTTC

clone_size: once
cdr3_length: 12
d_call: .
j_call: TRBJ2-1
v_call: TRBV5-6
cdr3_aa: CASSLAGWEQFF
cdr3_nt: TGTGCCAGCAGCTTGGCCGGCTGGGAGCAGTTCTTC

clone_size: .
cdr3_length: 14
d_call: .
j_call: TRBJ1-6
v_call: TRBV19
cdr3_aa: CASSRTATNSPLHF
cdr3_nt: TGTGCCAGTAGTCGGACAGCCACTAATTCACCCCTCCACTTT

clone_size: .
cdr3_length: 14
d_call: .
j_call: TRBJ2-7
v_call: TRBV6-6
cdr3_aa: CASRPGTASYEQYF
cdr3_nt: TGTGCCAGCAGACCCGGGACCGCTTCCTACGAGCAGTACTTC

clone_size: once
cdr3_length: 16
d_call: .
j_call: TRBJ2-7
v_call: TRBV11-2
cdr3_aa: CASSFGGTGQIYEQYF
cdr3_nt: TGTGCCAGCAGCTTTGGGGGCACGGGACAAATCTACGAGCAGTACTTC

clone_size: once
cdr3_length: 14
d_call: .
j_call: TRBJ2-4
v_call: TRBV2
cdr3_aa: CASSEYLVKNIQYF
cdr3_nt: TGTGCCAGCAGTGAGTACCTTGTCAAAAACATTCAGTACTTC

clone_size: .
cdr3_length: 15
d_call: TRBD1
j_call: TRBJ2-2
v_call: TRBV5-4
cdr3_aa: CASSFRQGTAGELFF
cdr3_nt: TGTGCCAGCAGCTTTCGACAGGGGACGGCCGGGGAGCTGTTTTTT

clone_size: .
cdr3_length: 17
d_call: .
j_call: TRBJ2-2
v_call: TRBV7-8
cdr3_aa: CASSYPPRQRDTGELFF
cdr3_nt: TGTGCCAGCAGCTACCCTCCTCGACAAAGGGACACCGGGGAGCTGTTTTTT

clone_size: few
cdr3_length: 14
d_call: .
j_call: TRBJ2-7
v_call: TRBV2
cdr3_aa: CASSQGIAPYEQYF
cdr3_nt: TGTGCCAGCAGCCAGGGGATCGCCCCCTACGAGCAGTACTTC

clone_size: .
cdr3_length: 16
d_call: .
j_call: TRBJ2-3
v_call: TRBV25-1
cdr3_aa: CASSDIQGGGTDTQYF
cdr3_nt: TGTGCCAGCAGTGATATTCAAGGGGGAGGCACAGATACGCAGTATTTT

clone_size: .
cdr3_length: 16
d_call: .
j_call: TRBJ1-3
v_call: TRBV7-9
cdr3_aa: CASSSVTGEAGNTIYF
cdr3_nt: TGTGCCAGCAGCTCAGTTACGGGGGAAGCAGGAAACACCATATATTTT

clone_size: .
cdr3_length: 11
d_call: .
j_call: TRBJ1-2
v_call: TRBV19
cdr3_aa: CASSITGGYTF
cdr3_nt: TGTGCCAGTAGTATTACCGGTGGCTACACCTTC

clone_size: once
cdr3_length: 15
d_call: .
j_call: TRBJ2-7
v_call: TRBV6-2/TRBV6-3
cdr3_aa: CASSYLSGVSYEQYF
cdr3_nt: TGTGCCAGCAGTTACCTCTCAGGGGTCTCCTACGAGCAGTACTTC

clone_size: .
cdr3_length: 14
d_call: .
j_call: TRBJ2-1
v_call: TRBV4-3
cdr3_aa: CASSQEPAYNEQFF
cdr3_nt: TGCGCCAGCAGCCAAGAACCAGCCTACAATGAGCAGTTCTTC

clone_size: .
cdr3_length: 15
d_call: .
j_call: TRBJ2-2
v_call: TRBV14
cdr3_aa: CASSQELGNTGELFF
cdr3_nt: TGTGCCAGCAGCCAAGAGCTGGGGAACACCGGGGAGCTGTTTTTT

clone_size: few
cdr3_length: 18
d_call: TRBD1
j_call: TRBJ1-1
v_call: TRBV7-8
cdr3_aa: CASSLEDRAWGLDTEAFF
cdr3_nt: TGTGCCAGCAGCTTAGAAGACAGGGCCTGGGGGTTGGACACTGAAGCTTTCTTT

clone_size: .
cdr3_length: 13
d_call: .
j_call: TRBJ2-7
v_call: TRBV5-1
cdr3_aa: CASSFGGGYEQYF
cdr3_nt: TGCGCCAGCAGCTTCGGGGGCGGCTACGAGCAGTACTTC

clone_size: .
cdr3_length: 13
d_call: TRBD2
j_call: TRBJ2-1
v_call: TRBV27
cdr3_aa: CASTRGGYNEQFF
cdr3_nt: TGTGCCAGCACGCGGGGGGGATACAATGAGCAGTTCTTC

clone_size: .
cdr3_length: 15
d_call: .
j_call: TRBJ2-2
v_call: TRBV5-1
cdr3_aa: CASTPGHSNTGELFF
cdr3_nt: TGCGCCAGCACCCCCGGGCATTCGAACACCGGGGAGCTGTTTTTT

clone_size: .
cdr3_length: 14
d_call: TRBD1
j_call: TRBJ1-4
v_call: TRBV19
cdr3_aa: CASSYRGVNEKLFF
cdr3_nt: TGTGCCAGTAGTTACAGGGGCGTCAATGAAAAACTGTTTTTT

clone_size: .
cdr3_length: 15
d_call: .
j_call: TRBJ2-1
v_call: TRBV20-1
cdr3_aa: CSASHHGGSYNEQFF
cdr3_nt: TGCAGTGCAAGTCATCACGGCGGTTCCTACAATGAGCAGTTCTTC

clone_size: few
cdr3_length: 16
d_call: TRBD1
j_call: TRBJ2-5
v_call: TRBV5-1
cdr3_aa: CASSLDGQGKIETQYF
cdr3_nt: TGCGCCAGCAGCTTGGATGGACAGGGGAAGATTGAGACCCAGTACTTC

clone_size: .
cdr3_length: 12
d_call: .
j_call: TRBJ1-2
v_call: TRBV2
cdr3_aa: CASSPRNYGYTF
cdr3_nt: TGTGCCAGCAGTCCTAGGAACTATGGCTACACCTTC

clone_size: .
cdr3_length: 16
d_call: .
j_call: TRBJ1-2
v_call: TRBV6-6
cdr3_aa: CASKPPGQGLNYGYTF
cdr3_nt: TGTGCCAGCAAACCACCGGGACAAGGCCTTAACTATGGCTACACCTTC

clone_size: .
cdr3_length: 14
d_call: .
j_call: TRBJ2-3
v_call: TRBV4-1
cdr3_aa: CASSTPGFADTQYF
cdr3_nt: TGCGCCAGCAGCACTCCAGGGTTCGCAGATACGCAGTATTTT

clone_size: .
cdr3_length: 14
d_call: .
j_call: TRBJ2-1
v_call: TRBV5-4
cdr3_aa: CASSLTPKVWEQFF
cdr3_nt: TGTGCCAGCAGCTTAACTCCAAAGGTGTGGGAGCAGTTCTTC

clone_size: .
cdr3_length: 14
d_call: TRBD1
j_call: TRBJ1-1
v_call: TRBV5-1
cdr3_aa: CASSPGQGGTEAFF
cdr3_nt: TGCGCCAGCAGCCCGGGACAGGGGGGCACTGAAGCTTTCTTT

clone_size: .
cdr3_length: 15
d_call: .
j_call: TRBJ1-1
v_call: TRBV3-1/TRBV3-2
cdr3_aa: CASSQGGAMNTEAFF
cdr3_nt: TGTGCCAGCAGCCAAGGGGGGGCTATGAACACTGAAGCTTTCTTT

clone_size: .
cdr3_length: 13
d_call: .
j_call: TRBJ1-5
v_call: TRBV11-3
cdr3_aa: CASSNGGNQPQHF
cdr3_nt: TGTGCCAGCAGTAATGGGGGCAATCAGCCCCAGCATTTT

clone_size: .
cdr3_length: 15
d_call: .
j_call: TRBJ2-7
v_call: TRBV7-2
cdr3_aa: CASSFYGAPSYEQYF
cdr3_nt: TGTGCCAGCAGCTTCTACGGGGCCCCCTCCTACGAGCAGTACTTC

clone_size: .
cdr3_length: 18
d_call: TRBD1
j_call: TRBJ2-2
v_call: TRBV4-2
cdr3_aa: CASSQSPGSRRGTGELFF
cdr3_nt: TGTGCCAGCAGCCAATCGCCGGGCTCCCGCAGGGGGACCGGGGAGCTGTTTTTT

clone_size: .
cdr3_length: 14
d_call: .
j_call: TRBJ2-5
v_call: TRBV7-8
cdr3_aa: CASSPGRVGGTQYF
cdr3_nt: TGTGCCAGCAGCCCAGGCCGTGTTGGGGGGACCCAGTACTTC

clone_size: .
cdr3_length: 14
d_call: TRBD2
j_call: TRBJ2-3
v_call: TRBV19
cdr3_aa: CASGVGLGENTQYF
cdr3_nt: TGTGCCAGCGGCGTCGGACTAGGAGAGAATACGCAGTATTTT

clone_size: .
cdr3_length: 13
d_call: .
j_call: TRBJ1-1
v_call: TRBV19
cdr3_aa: CASSMTANTEAFF
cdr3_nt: TGTGCCAGTAGTATGACAGCAAACACTGAAGCTTTCTTT

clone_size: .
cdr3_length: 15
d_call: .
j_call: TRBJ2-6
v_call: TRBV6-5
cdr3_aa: CASRPFSSGANVLTF
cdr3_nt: TGTGCCAGCAGGCCCTTTTCATCTGGGGCCAACGTCCTGACTTTC

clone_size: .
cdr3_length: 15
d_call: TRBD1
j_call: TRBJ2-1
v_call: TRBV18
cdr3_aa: CASSPAGTGNNEQFF
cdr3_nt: TGTGCCAGCTCACCGGCCGGGACAGGCAACAATGAGCAGTTCTTC

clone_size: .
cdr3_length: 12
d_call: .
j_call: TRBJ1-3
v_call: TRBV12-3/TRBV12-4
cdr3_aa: CASSLGENTIYF
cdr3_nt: TGTGCCAGCAGTTTAGGGGAAAACACCATATATTTT

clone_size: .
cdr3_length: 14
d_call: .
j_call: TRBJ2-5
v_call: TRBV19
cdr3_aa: CASSIGGSQETQYF
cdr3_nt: TGTGCCAGTAGTATAGGAGGCAGCCAAGAGACCCAGTACTTC

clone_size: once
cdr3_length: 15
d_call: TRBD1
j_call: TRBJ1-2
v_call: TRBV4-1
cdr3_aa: CASSQVQGQGYGYTF
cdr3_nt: TGCGCCAGCAGCCAAGTCCAGGGACAGGGCTATGGCTACACCTTC

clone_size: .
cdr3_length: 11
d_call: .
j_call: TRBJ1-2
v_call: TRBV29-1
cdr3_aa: CSAEIATGTTF
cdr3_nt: TGCAGCGCCGAGATCGCCACGGGGACCACCTTC

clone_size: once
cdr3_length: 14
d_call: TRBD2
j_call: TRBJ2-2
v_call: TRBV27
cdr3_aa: CASRGRANTGELFF
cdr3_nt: TGTGCCAGCAGGGGGAGGGCCAACACCGGGGAGCTGTTTTTT

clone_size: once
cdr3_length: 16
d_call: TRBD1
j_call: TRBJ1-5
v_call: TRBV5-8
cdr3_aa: CASSLLTTGSDQPQHF
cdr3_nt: TGTGCCAGCAGCTTGCTCACGACAGGGTCCGATCAGCCCCAGCATTTT

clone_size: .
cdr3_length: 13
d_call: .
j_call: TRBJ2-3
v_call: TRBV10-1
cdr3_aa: CASSPGGPDTQYF
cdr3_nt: TGCGCCAGCAGCCCCGGGGGCCCAGATACGCAGTATTTT

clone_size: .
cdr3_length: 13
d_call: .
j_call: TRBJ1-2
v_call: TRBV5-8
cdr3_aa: CASSAGRKSGYTF
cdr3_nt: TGTGCCAGCAGCGCCGGACGGAAATCTGGCTACACCTTC

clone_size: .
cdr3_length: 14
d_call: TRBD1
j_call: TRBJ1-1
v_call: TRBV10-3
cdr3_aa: CAISEMGQGTEAFF
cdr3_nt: TGTGCCATCAGTGAAATGGGACAGGGCACTGAAGCTTTCTTT

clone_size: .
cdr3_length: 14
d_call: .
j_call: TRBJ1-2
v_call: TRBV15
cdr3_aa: CATSRPTHAKGYTF
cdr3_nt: TGTGCCACCAGCAGACCAACCCACGCGAAAGGCTACACCTTC

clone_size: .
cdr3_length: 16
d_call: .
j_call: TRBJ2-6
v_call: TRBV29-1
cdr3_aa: CSVPSWKGTGANVLTF
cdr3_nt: TGCAGCGTTCCCTCCTGGAAAGGGACCGGGGCCAACGTCCTGACTTTC